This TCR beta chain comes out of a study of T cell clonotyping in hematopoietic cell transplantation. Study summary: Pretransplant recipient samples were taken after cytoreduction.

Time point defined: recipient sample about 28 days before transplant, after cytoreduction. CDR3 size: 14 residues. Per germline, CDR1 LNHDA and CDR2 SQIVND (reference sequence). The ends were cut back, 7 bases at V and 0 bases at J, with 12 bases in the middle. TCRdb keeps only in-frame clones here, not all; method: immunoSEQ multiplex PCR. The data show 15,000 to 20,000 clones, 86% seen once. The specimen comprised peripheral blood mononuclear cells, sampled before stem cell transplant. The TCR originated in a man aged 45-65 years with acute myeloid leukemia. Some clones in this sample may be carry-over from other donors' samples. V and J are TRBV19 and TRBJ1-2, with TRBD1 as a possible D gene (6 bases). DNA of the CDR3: TGTGCCAGTACCGAACAGGGAACTAACTATGGCTACACCTTC. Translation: CASTEQGTNYGYTF.